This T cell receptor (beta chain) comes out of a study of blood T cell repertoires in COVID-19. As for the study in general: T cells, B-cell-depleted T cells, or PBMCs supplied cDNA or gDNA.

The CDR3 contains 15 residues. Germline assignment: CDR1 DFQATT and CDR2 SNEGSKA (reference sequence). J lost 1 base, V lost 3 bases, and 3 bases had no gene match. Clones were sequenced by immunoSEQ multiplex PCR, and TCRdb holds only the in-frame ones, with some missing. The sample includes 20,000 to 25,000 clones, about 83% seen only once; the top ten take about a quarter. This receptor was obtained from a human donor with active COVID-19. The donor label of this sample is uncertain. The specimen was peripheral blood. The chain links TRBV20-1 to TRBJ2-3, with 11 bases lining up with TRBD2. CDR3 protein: CSASDSGGGTDTQYF. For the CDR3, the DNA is TGCAGTGCTAGTGATAGCGGGGGGGGCACAGATACGCAGTATTTT.